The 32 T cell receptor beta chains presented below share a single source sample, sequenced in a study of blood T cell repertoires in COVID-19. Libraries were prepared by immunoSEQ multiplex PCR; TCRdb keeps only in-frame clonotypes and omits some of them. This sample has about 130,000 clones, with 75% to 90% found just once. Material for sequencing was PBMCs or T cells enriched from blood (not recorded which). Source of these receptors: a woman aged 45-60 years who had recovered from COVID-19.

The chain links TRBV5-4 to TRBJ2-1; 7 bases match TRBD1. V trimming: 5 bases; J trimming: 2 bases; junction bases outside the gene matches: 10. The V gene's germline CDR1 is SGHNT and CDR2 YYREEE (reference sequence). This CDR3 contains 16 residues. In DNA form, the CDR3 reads TGTGCCAGCAGTCCCGATAGGGGGCAGACCTACAATGAGCAGTTCTTC. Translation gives CASSPDRGQTYNEQFF. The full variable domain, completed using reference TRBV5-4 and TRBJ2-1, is ETGVTQSPTHLIKTRGQQVTLRCSSQSGHNTVSWYQQALGQGPQFIFQYYREEENGRGNFPPRFSGLQFPNYSSELNVNALELDDSALYLCASSPDRGQTYNEQFFGPGTRLTVL.

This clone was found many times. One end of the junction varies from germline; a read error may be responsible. CDR3 nucleotide sequence: TGTGCCAGCAGTTCCCACCGGGACAGAAATTTT. Amino acids: CASSSHRDRNF. This chain links TRBV6-2 or TRBV6-3 with TRBJ1-3, with TRBD1 matching over 7 bases. Germline lookup yields CDR1 MNHEY and CDR2 SVGEGT. The CDR3 spans 11 residues.

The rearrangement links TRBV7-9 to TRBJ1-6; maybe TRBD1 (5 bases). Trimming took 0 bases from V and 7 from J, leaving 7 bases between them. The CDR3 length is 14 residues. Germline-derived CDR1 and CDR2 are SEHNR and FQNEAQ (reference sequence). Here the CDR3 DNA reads TGTGCCAGCAGCTTAGCCAGGGAAAATTCACCCCTCCACTTT. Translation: CASSLARENSPLHF.

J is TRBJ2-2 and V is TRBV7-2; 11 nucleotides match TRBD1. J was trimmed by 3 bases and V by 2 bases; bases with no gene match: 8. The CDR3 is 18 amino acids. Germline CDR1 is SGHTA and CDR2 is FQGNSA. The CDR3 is CASSLLGTGGVDTGELFF. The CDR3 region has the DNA TGTGCCAGCAGCTTATTGGGGACAGGGGGAGTGGACACCGGGGAGCTGTTTTTT. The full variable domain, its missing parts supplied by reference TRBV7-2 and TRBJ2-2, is GAGVSQSPSNKVTEKGKDVELRCDPISGHTALYWYRQSLGQGLEFLIYFQGNSAPDKSGLPSDRFSAERTGGSVSTLTIQRTQQEDSAVYLCASSLLGTGGVDTGELFFGEGSRLTVL.

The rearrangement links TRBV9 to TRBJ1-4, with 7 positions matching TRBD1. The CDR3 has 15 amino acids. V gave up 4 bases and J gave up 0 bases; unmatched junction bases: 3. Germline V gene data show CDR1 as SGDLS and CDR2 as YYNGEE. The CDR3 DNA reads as TGTGCCAGCAGCCCGACAGGGACAACTAATGAAAAACTGTTTTTT. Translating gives CASSPTGTTNEKLFF.

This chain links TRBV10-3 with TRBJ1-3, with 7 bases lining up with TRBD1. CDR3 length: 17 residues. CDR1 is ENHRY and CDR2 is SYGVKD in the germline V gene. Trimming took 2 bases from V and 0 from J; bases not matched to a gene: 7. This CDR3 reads CAISERDRARSGNTIYF. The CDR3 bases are TGTGCCATCAGTGAGCGCGACAGGGCACGCTCTGGAAACACCATATATTTT.

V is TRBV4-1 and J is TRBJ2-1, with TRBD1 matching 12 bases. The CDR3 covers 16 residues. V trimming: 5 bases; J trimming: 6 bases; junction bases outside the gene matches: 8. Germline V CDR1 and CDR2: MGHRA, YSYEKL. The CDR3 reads CASSYTGTGGFNEQFF. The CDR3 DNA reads TGCGCCAGCAGCTATACCGGGACAGGGGGCTTCAATGAGCAGTTCTTC.

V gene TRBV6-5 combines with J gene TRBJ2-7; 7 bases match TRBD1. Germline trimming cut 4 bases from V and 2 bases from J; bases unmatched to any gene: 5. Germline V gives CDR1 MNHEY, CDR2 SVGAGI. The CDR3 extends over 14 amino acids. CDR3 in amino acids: CASSSPGQPYEQYF. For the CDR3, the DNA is TGTGCCAGCAGTTCACCGGGACAGCCCTACGAGCAGTACTTC.

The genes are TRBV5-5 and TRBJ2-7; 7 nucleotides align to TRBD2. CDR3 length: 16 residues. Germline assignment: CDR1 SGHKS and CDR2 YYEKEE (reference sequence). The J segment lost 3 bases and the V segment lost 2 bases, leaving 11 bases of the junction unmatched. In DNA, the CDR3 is TGTGCCAGCAGCTTTTCCAGGACTAGTGGTATCTACGAGCAGTACTTC. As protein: CASSFSRTSGIYEQYF.

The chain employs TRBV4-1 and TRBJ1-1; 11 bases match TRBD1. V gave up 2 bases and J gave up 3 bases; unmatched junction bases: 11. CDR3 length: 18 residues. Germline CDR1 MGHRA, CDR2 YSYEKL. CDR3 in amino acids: CASSQPTGTGGVYTEAFF. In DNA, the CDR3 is TGCGCCAGCAGCCAACCCACCGGGACAGGGGGAGTGTACACTGAAGCTTTCTTT.

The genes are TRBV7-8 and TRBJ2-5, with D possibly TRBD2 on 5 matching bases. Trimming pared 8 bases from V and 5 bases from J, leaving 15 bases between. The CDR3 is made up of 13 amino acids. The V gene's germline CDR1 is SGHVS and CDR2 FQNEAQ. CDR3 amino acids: CASGRGGVETQYF. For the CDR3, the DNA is TGTGCCAGCGGACGGGGTGGGGTTGAGACCCAGTACTTC.

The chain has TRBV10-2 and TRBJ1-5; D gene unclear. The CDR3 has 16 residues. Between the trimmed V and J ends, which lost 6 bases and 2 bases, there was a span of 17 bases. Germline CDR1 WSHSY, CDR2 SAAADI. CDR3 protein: CASSETQTAGNQPQHF. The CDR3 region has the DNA TGCGCCAGCAGCGAAACCCAGACCGCGGGCAATCAGCCCCAGCATTTT.

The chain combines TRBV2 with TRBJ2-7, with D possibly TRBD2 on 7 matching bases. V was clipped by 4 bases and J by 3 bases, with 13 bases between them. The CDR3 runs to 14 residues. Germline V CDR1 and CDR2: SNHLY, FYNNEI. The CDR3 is CASSVGGPDYEQYF. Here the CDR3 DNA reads TGTGCCAGCAGTGTGGGGGGGCCTGACTACGAGCAGTACTTC.

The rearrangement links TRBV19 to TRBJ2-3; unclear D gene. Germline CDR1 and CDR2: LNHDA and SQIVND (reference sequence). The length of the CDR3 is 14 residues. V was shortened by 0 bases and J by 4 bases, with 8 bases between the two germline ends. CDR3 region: CASSIEYSPDTQYF. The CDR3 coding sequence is TGTGCCAGTAGTATAGAGTATAGTCCAGATACGCAGTATTTT.

The DNA of the CDR3 is TGTGCCAGTAGTATAGGGACAGCCTATGGCTACACCTTC. This codes for CASSIGTAYGYTF. This chain connects TRBV19 to TRBJ1-2, with D maybe TRBD1 (6 bases). The CDR3 has 13 residues. The V gene's germline CDR1 is LNHDA and CDR2 SQIVND (reference sequence). The V end lost 1 base, the J end lost 4 bases, and 7 bases lay between the germline ends.

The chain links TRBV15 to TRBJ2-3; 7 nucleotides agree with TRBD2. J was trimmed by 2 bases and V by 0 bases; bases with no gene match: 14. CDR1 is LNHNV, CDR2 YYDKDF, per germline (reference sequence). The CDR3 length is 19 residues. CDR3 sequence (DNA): TGTGCCACCAGCAGAGATTGGTTTAAGAGCGGGGACCTCACAGATACGCAGTATTTT. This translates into CATSRDWFKSGDLTDTQYF.

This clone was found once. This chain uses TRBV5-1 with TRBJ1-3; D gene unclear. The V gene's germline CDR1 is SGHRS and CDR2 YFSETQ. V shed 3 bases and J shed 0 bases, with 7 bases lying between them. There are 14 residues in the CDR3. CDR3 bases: TGCGCCAGCAGCTCCGCAGTCTCTGGAAACACCATATATTTT. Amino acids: CASSSAVSGNTIYF.

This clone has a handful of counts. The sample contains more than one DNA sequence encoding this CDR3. The DNA of the CDR3 is TGCGCCAGCAGCTTGGGACAGGGGGCGCGGGGCTATGGCTACACCTTC. It translates to CASSLGQGARGYGYTF. The chain employs TRBV5-1 and TRBJ1-2, with TRBD1 identical over 10 bases. V dropped 0 bases and J dropped 4; count of bases not matched to a gene: 6. Germline V CDR1 and CDR2: SGHRS, YFSETQ. This CDR3 is 16 amino acids long.

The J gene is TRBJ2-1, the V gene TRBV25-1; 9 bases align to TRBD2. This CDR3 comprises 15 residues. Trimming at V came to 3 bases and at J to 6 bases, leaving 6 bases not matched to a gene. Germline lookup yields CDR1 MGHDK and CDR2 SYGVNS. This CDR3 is CASSDPGGGANEQFF. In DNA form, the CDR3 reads TGTGCCAGCAGTGACCCCGGCGGGGGGGCCAATGAGCAGTTCTTC. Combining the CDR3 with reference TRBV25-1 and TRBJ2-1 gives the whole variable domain EADIYQTPRYLVIGTGKKITLECSQTMGHDKMYWYQQDPGMELHLIHYSYGVNSTEKGDLSSESTVSRIRTEHFPLTLESARPSHTSQYLCASSDPGGGANEQFFGPGTRLTVL.

DNA for the CDR3: TGTGCCATCAGTGAGCCAACTAGCGGGGTAGATACGCAGTATTTT. This codes for CAISEPTSGVDTQYF. The chain employs TRBV10-3 and TRBJ2-3, with TRBD2 identical over 10 bases. The V and J ends lost 2 bases and 5 bases, in that order; junction bases with no gene match: 4. Germline CDR1 is ENHRY and CDR2 is SYGVKD. The CDR3 is made up of 15 amino acids.

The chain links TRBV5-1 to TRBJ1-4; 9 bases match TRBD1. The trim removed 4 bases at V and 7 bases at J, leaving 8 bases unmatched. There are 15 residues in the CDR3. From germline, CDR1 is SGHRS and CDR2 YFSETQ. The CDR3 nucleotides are TGCGCCAGCAGCGTTACAGGGGGCTCGGGTGAAAAACTGTTTTTT. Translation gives CASSVTGGSGEKLFF. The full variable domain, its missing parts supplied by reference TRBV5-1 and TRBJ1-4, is KAGVTQTPRYLIKTRGQQVTLSCSPISGHRSVSWYQQTPGQGLQFLFEYFSETQRNKGNFPGRFSGRQFSNSRSEMNVSTLELGDSALYLCASSVTGGSGEKLFFGSGTQLSVL.

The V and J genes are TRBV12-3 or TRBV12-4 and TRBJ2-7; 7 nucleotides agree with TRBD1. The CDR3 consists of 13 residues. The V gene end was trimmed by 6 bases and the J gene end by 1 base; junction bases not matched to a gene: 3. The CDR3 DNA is TGTGCCAGCAGAAGGGACAGTTCCTACGAGCAGTACTTC. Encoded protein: CASRRDSSYEQYF.

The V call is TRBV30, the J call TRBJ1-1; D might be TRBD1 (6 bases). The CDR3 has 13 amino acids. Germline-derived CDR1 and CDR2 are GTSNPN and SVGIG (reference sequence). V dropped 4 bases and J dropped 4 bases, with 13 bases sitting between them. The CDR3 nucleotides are TGTGCCTGGACCCTCCAGGGGCCCACTGAAGCTTTCTTT. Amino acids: CAWTLQGPTEAFF.

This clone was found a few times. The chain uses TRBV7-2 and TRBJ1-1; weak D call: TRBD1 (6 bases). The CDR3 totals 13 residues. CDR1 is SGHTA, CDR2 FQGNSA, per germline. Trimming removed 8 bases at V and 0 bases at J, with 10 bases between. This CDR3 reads CASQQGLNTEAFF. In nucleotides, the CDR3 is TGTGCCAGCCAACAGGGCTTGAACACTGAAGCTTTCTTT.

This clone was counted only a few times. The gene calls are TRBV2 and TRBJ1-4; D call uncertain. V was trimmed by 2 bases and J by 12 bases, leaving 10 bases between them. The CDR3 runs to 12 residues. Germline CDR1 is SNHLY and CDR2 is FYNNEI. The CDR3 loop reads CASSEYRLELFF. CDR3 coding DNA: TGTGCCAGCAGTGAATACCGGTTGGAACTGTTTTTT.

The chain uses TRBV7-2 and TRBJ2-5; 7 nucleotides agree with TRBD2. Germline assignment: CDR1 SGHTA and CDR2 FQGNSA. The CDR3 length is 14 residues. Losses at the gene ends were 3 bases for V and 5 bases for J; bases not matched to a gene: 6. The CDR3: CASSLMGRVETQYF. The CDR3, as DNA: TGTGCCAGCAGCTTGATGGGGAGGGTGGAGACCCAGTACTTC.

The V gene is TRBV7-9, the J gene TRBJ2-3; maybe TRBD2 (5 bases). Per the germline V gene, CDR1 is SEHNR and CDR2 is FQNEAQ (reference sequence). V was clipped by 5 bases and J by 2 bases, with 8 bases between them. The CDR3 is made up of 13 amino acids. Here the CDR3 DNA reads TGTGCCAGCAGCCCGGACTTCACAGATACGCAGTATTTT. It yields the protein CASSPDFTDTQYF.

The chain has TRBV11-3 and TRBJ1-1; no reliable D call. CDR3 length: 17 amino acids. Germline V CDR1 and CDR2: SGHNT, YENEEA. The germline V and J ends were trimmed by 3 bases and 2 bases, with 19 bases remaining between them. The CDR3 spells CASSFPPRNNPNTEAFF. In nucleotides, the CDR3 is TGTGCCAGCAGCTTCCCTCCTCGCAACAATCCCAACACTGAAGCTTTCTTT.

The CDR3 loop is CASSFPGTYEQYF. The CDR3 region has the DNA TGTGCCAGCAGTTTTCCGGGTACCTACGAGCAGTACTTC. The J gene is TRBJ2-7, the V gene TRBV12-3 or TRBV12-4; no definite D call. This CDR3 has 13 residues. V was shortened by 3 bases and J by 2 bases, with 8 bases between the two germline ends.

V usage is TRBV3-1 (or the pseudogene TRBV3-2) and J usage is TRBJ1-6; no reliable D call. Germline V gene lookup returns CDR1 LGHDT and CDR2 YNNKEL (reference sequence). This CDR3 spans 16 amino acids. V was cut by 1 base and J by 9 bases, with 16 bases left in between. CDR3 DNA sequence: TGTGCCAGCAGCCAAGTTTATGGGTATGGAGTTTCACCCCTCCACTTT. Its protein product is CASSQVYGYGVSPLHF.

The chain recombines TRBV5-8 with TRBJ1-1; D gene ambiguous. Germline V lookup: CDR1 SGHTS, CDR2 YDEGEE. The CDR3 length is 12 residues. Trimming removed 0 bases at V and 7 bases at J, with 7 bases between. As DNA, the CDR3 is TGTGCCAGCAGCTTGGGGTGGAGTGAAGCTTTCTTT. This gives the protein CASSLGWSEAFF.

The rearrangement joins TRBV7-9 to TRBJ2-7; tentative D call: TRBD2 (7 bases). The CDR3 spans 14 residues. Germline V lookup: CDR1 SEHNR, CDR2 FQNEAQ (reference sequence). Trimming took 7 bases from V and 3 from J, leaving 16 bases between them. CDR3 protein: CASMRAGANYEQYF. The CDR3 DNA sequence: TGTGCCAGCATGAGGGCGGGGGCGAACTACGAGCAGTACTTC. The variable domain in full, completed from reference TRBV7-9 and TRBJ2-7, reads DTGVSQNPRHKITKRGQNVTFRCDPISEHNRLYWYRQTLGQGPEFLTYFQNEAQLEKSRLLSDRFSAERPKGSFSTLEIQRTEQGDSAMYLCASMRAGANYEQYFGPGTRLTVT.